Detailed here is one T cell receptor beta chain. Its specificity is not known. Profiled with immunoSEQ multiplex PCR; TCRdb holds only in-frame clones, not every one. The sample records about 200,000 clones, over 65% being singletons. The data derive from a study of cytomegalovirus exposure and HLA in healthy donors. Study-level points and caveats: Rarity marked most TCR sequences, yet some public TCRs occurred in many donors.

Germline V CDR1 and CDR2: KGHSH, LQKENI. The J segment lost 5 bases and the V segment lost 2 bases, leaving 4 bases of the junction unmatched. The CDR3 is 15 amino acids. The TCR was taken from a woman between 18 and 29 years old in good health and CMV-seronegative. The chain combines TRBV18 with TRBJ2-1; 9 bases agree with TRBD1. The specimen was PBMCs. This chain's CDR3 is CASSPTRQGDNEQFF. The CDR3 DNA reads as TGTGCCAGCTCACCAACGCGACAGGGGGACAATGAGCAGTTCTTC. Together with reference TRBV18 and TRBJ2-1, the CDR3 gives the full variable domain: NAGVMQNPRHLVRRRGQEARLRCSPMKGHSHVYWYRQLPEEGLKFMVYLQKENIIDESGMPKERFSAEFPKEGPSILRIQQVVRGDSAAYFCASSPTRQGDNEQFFGPGTRLTVL.